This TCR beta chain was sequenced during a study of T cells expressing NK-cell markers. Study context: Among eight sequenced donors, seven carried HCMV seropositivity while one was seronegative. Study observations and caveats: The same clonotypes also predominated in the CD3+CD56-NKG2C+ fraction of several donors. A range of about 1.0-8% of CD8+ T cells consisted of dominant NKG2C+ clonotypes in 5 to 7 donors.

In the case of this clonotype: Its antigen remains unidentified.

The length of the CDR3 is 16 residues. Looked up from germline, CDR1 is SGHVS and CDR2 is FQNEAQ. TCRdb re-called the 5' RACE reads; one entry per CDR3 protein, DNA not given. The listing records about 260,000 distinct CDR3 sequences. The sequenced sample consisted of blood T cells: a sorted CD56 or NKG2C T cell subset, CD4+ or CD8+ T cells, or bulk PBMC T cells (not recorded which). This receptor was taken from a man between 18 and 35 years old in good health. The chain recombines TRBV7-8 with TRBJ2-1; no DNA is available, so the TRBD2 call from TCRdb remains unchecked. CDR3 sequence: CASRPGLAGVGNEQFF.